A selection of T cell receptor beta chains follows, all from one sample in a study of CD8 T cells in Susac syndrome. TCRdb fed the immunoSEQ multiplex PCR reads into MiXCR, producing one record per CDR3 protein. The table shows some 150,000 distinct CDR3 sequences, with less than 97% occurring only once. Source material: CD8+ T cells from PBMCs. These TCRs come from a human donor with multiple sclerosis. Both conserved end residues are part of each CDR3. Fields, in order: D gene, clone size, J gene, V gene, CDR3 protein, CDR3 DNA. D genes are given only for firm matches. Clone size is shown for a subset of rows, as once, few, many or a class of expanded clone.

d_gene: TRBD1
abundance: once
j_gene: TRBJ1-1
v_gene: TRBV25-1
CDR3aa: CASSELGTANTEAFF
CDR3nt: TGTGCCAGCAGTGAATTGGGGACAGCGAACACTGAAGCTTTCTTT

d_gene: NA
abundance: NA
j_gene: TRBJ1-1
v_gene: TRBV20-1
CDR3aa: CSALRPNTEAFF
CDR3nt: TGCAGTGCTTTGCGTCCGAACACTGAAGCTTTCTTT

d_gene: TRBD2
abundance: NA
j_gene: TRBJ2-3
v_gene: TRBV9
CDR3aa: CASSGLAGGHSSTDTQYF
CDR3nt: TGTGCCAGCAGCGGACTAGCGGGGGGCCATTCTAGCACAGATACGCAGTATTTT

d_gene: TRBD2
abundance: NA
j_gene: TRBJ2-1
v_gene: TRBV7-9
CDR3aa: CASSPTGGSSYNEQFF
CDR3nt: TGTGCCAGCAGTCCTACGGGGGGGAGCTCCTACAATGAGCAGTTCTTC

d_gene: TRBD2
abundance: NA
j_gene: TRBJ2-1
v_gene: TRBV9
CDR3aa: CASSVGGGTYNEQFF
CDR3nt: TGTGCCAGCAGCGTAGGCGGGGGGACATACAATGAGCAGTTCTTC

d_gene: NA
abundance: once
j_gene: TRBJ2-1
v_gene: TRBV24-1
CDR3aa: CATSLDGDEQFF
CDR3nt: TGTGCCACCAGCTTGGACGGCGATGAGCAGTTCTTC

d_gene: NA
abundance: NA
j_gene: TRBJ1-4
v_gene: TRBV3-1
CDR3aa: CASSQRDGEKLFF
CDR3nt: TGTGCCAGCAGCCAGCGGGACGGTGAAAAACTGTTTTTT

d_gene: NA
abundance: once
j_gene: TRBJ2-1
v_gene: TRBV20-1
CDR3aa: CSAPLVRAYNEQFF
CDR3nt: TGCAGTGCGCCACTAGTCCGGGCCTACAATGAGCAGTTCTTC

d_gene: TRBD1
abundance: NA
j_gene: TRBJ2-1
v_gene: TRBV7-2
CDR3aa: CASSLDRGPYNEQFF
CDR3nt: TGTGCCAGCAGCCTCGACAGGGGGCCTTACAATGAGCAGTTCTTC

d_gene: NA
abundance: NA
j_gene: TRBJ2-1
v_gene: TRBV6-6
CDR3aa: CALGSYNEQFF
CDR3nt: TGTGCACTAGGCTCATACAATGAGCAGTTCTTC

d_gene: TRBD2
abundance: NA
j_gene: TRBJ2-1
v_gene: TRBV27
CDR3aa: CASSAVVTGGPINEQFF
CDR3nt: TGTGCCAGCAGTGCGGTCGTAACGGGGGGGCCGATCAATGAGCAGTTCTTC

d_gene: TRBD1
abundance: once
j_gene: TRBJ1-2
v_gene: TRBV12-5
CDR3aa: CASASNRGPNTF
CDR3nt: TGTGCTAGTGCCTCCAACAGGGGCCCGAACACCTTC

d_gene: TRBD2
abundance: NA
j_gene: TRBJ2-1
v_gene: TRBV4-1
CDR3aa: CASSQVMTSDNEQFF
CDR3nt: TGCGCCAGCAGCCAAGTGATGACTAGCGACAATGAGCAGTTCTTC

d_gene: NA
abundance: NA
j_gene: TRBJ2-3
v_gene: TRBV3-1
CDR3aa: CASSPAPPRLTDTQYF
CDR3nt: TGTGCCAGCAGCCCCGCCCCTCCGAGGCTCACAGATACGCAGTATTTT

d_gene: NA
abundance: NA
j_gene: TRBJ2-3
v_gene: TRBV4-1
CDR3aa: CASSQENPTDTQYF
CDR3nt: TGCGCCAGCAGCCAAGAGAACCCGACGGATACGCAGTATTTT

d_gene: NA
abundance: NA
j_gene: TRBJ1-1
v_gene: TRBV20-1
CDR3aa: CSAPANTEAFF
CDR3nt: TGCAGTGCACCGGCGAACACTGAAGCTTTCTTT

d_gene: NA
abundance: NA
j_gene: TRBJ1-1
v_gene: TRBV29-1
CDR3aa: CSGGTEAFF
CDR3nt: TGCAGCGGGGGCACGGAAGCTTTCTTT

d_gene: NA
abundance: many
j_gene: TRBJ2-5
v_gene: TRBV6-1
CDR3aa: CASSREIQETQYF
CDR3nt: TGTGCCAGCAGTAGGGAGATCCAAGAGACCCAGTACTTC

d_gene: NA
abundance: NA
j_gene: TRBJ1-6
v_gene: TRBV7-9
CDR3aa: CASSLGIGHSPLHF
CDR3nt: TGTGCCAGCAGCTTGGGGATCGGCCATTCACCCCTCCACTTT

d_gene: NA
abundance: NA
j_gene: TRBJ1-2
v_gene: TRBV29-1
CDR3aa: CSVQGRSNGYTF
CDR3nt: TGCAGCGTTCAGGGTCGAAGTAATGGCTACACCTTC